The entry that follows covers one T cell receptor beta chain sequence. The CDR3 contains 17 residues. With V trimmed by 4 bases and J by 5 bases, 15 bases remained unmatched. The germline gives CDR1 MGHRA, CDR2 YSYEKL. These data belong to a study of blood T cell repertoires in COVID-19. Study context: Spain, Italy and the United States supplied samples that represented acute and convalescent COVID-19. The analysed material was cDNA or gDNA that came from T cells, B-cell-depleted T cells, or PBMCs.

As handled by the study authors: Reference gene primer amplification in the assay estimated nucleated cell counts. Profiled with immunoSEQ multiplex PCR; TCRdb holds only in-frame clones, not every one. V, J and clone size are taken as reported in that table, and D and trimming were inferred from the DNA itself. The sample includes under 300,000 clones, over 70% of them seen just once. The sequence was collected from an elderly man with acute or convalescent COVID-19. The chain has TRBV4-1 and TRBJ2-7, with 9 bases lining up with TRBD1. Sequenced material: peripheral blood. In DNA, the CDR3 is TGCGCCAGCAGCCGAGGGAATACCGGGACAGGGCGAAACGAGCAGTACTTC. Amino acid sequence: CASSRGNTGTGRNEQYF.